The text below deals with one T cell receptor (beta chain). The sample is drawn from a study of blood T cell repertoires in COVID-19. The data were produced by immunoSEQ multiplex PCR, yet TCRdb's version contains in-frame clones alone and is incomplete. The sample records 490,000 or so clones, approximately 90% being singletons. The clonotype was recovered from a woman aged 40 to 55 who had recovered from COVID-19. The material sequenced was PBMCs or T cells enriched from blood (not recorded which).

Here the CDR3 reads CASSYSLAGAGEQYF. The CDR3 DNA sequence: TGTGCCAGCAGTTACTCGCTCGCGGGAGCTGGCGAGCAGTACTTC. The J gene is TRBJ2-7, the V gene TRBV6-5; 7 nucleotides line up with TRBD2. This CDR3 is built from 15 residues. The V segment lost 0 bases and the J segment 6 bases; nucleotides outside the gene matches: 8. Germline values: CDR1 MNHEY, CDR2 SVGAGI.